This is a list of T cell receptor beta chains from one sample in a study of post-analysis software for immune sequencing data. Via MiXCR, TCRdb re-called the PCR reads, giving one row per CDR3 protein. The sample consists of approximately 180,000 distinct CDR3 sequences, about 30% of them appearing once. Material for sequencing was blood. The receptors were gathered from a girl aged 10-17 years with multiple sclerosis. Each CDR3 is given with its conserved first and last residue. A row's size may be missing; if present it is once, few, many or a size class.

CDR3aa	v_gene	abundance
CSTRRGNSYNEQFF	TRBV29-1	many
CSCNRVPYNEQFF	TRBV20-1	.
CASSYSRGKGSPLHF	TRBV6-5	few
CSVDGTGAYEQYF	TRBV29-1	many
CASSLGRQETQYF	TRBV5-1	many
CASSQLSGTGAYNEQFF	TRBV2	few
CASSYRPTRANEQFF	TRBV6-2/TRBV6-3	.
CASSPGTVGYTF	TRBV12-3/TRBV12-4	.
CASSHEKGTVGRETQYF	TRBV7-8	.
CASRVRGTRYGYTF	TRBV27	.
CASSGVGTGEGSCNEQFF	TRBV12-3/TRBV12-4	.
CAGRFTGAFSGGYTF	TRBV5-6	.
CSEQTGTDTQYF	TRBV29-1	.
CASSFGVRGTEAFF	TRBV28	many
CASSYSRASGAKNIQYF	TRBV6-5	.
CASSYGLANEQYF	TRBV7-9	many
CASSGPPGITYEQYF	TRBV5-6	once
CASSFKQGPYGYTF	TRBV28	.
CASSQIDPTGLAGVEQYF	TRBV4-1	many
CASSESGNYGYTF	TRBV6-1	once
CASSLAPRGGNEQFF	TRBV5-6	many
CAKRLAGAVEQFF	TRBV2	few
CSASSLAGDWEQYF	TRBV20-1	many
CASSPGEARTEAFF	TRBV7-8	few
CASRGRRNYEQYF	TRBV25-1	.
CSARDPSGLASNQPQYF	TRBV20-1	.
CASSYKGTPNQPQHF	TRBV6-5	few
CAIRWTSQVNEQFF	TRBV10-3	many
CACGTGPGNIQYF	TRBV11-2	few
CASSRGPGSAKETQYF	TRBV3-1	few
CASSPHLLAGAVYEQYF	TRBV5-1	.
CALGGLYSNQPQHF	TRBV6-1	many
CSASPPGLAGMQFF	TRBV20-1	many
CASSQGRREQYF	TRBV27	many
CASEGTNYGYTF	TRBV28	.
CASSIANYPLAGGESYNEQFF	TRBV19	few
CAWSHGFYEQYF	TRBV30	.
CASRAFRFMSTEAFF	TRBV2	.
CASSLRWEQYF	TRBV12-3/TRBV12-4	many